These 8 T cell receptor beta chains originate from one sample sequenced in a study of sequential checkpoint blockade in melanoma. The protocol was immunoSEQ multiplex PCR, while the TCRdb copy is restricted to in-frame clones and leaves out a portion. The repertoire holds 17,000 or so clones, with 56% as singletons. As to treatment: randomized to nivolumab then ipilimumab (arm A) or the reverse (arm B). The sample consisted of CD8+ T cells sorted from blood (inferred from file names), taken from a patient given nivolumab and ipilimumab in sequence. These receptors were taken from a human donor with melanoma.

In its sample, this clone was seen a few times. Written as DNA, the CDR3 is TGTGCCAGCGCTCTAGTGGGTAGCGACGAGCAGTACTTC. Its protein is CASALVGSDEQYF. The chain combines TRBV19 with TRBJ2-7; a weak D match, TRBD2 (5 bases). CDR3 length: 13 amino acids. Germline-derived CDR1 and CDR2 are LNHDA and SQIVND (reference sequence). Trimming took 9 bases from V and 5 from J, leaving 17 bases between them.

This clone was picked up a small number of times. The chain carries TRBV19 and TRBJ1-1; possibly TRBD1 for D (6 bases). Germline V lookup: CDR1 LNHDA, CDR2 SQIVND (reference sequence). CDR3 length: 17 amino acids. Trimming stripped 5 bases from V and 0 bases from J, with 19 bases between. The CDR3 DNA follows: TGTGCCAGTAGTTTTTTAGTGGGGGGGCCGGTGAACACTGAAGCTTTCTTT. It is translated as CASSFLVGGPVNTEAFF.

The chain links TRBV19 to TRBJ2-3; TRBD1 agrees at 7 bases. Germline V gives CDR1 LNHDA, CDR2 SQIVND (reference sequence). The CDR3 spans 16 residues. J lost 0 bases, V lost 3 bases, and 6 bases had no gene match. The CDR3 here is CASSILGTASTDTQYF. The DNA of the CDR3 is TGTGCCAGTAGTATTCTAGGGACAGCAAGCACAGATACGCAGTATTTT.

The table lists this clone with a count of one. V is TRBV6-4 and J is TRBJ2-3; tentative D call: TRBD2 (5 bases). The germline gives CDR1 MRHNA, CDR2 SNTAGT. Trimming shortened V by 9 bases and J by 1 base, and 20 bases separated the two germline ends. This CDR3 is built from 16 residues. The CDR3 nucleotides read TGTGCCAGGGGCCTAGGGTCCCTTAGCGGCACAGATACGCAGTATTTT. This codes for CARGLGSLSGTDTQYF.

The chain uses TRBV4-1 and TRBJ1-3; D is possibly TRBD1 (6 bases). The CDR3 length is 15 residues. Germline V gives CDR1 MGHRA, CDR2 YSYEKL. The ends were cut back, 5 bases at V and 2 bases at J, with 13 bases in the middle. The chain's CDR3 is CASSYAGAPGNTIYF. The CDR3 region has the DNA TGCGCCAGCAGCTATGCAGGGGCGCCTGGAAACACCATATATTTT.

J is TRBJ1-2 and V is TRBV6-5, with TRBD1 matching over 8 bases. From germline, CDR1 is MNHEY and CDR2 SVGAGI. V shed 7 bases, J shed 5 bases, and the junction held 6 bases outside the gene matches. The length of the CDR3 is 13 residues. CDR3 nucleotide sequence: TGTGCCAGCACCCCGGGACAGGCTTATGGCTACACCTTC. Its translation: CASTPGQAYGYTF.

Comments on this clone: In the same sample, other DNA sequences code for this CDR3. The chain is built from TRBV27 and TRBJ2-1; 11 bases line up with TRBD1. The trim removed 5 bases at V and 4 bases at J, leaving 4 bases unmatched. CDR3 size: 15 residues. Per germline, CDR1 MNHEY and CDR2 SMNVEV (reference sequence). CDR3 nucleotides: TGTGCCAGCAGTCCAGGGACAGGGGGGTACAATGAGCAGTTCTTC. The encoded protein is CASSPGTGGYNEQFF.

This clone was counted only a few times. CDR3 protein: CASSLYRTGGSYYGYTF. The CDR3 DNA reads TGTGCCAGCAGTTTATACCGGACAGGGGGCAGTTACTATGGCTACACCTTC. This rearrangement joins TRBV28 to TRBJ1-2, with 11 bases lining up with TRBD1. Germline CDR1 MDHEN, CDR2 SYDVKM. The ends lost 1 base at V and 3 bases at J; junction bases unmatched: 7. The CDR3 totals 17 residues.